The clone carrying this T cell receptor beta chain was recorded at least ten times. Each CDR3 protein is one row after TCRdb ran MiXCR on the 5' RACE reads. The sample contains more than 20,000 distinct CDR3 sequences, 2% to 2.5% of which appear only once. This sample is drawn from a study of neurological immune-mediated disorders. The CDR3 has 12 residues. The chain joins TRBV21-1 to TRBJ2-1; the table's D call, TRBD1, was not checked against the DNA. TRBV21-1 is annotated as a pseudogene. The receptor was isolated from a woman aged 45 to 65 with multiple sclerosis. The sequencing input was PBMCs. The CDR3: CASYLDRGEQFF. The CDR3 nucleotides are TGTGCCAGCTACCTAGACAGGGGTGAGCAGTTCTTC.